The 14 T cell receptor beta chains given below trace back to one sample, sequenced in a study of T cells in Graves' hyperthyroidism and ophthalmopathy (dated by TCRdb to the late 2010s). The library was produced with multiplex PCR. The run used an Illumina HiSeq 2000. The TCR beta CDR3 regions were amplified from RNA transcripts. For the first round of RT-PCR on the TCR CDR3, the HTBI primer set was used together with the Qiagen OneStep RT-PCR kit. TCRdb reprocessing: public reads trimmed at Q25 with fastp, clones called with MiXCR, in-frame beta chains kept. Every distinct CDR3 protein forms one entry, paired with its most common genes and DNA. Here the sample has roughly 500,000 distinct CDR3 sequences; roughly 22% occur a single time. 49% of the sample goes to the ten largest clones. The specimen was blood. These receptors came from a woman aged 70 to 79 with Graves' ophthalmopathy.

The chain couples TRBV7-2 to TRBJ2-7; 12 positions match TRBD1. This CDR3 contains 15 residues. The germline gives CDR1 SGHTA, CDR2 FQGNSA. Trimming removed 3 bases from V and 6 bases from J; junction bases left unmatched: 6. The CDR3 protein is CASSFGGTGGGEQYF. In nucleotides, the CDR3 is TGTGCCAGCAGCTTTGGCGGGACAGGGGGCGGCGAGCAGTACTTC.

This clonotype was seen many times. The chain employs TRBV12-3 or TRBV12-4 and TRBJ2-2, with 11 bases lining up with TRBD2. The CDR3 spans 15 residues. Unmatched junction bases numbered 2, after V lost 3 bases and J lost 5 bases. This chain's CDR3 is CASSFSGRGTGELFF. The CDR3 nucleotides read TGTGCCAGCAGTTTTAGCGGGAGGGGAACCGGGGAGCTGTTTTTT.

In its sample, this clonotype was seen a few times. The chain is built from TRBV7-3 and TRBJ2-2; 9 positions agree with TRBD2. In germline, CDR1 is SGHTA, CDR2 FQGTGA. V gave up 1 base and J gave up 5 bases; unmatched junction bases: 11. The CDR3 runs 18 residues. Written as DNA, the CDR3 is TGTGCCAGCAGCTTAATTTCTAGCGGGGCTAGACCTACCGGGGAGCTGTTTTTT. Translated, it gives CASSLISSGARPTGELFF.

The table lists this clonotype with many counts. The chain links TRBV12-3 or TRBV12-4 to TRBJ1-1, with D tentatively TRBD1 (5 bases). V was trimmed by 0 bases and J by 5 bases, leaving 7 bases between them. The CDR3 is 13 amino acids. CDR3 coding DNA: TGTGCCAGCAGTTTAGCCGAGGGGACTGAAGCTTTCTTT. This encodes CASSLAEGTEAFF.

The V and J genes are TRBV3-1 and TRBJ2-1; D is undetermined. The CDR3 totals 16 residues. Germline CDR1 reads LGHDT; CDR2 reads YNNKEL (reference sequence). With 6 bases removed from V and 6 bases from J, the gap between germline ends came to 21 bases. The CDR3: CASRPQANRPSNEQFF. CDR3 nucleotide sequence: TGTGCCAGCAGACCTCAGGCGAACCGGCCGTCCAATGAGCAGTTCTTC.

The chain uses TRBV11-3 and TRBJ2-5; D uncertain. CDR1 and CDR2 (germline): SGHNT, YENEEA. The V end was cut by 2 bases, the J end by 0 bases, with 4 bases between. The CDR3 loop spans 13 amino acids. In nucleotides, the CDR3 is TGTGCCAGCAGCTTATCGCACCAAGAGACCCAGTACTTC. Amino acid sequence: CASSLSHQETQYF.

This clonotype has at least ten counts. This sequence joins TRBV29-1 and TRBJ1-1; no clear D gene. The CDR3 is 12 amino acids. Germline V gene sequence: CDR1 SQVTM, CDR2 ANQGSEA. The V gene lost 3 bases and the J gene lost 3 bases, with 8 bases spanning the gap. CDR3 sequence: CSVDVLDTEAFF. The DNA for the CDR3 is TGCAGCGTTGATGTGTTGGACACTGAAGCTTTCTTT.

This CDR3 is CASSLSPEYNEQFF. In nucleotides, the CDR3 is TGCGCCAGCAGCTTGTCACCCGAGTACAATGAGCAGTTCTTC. The chain links TRBV5-1 to TRBJ2-1; unclear D gene. Germline V gene data show CDR1 as SGHRS and CDR2 as YFSETQ. V lost 1 base, J lost 4 bases, and 9 bases lay in between. There are 14 residues in the CDR3. The full variable domain, its missing parts supplied by reference TRBV5-1 and TRBJ2-1, is KAGVTQTPRYLIKTRGQQVTLSCSPISGHRSVSWYQQTPGQGLQFLFEYFSETQRNKGNFPGRFSGRQFSNSRSEMNVSTLELGDSALYLCASSLSPEYNEQFFGPGTRLTVL.

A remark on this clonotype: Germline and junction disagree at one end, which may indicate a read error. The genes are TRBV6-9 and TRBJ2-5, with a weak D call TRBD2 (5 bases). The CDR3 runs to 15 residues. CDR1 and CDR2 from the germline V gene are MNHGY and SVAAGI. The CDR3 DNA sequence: TGTGCCGGCAGTTACGCTCGGTCGGGAAAAAAGACCCAGTACTTC. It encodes CAGSYARSGKKTQYF.

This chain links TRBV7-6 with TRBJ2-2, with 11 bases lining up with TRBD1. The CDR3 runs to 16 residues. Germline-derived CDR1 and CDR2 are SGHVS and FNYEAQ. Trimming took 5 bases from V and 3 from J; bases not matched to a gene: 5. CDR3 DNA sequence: TGTGCCAGCAGCCTCGGACAGGGGGCGGACACCGGGGAGCTGTTTTTT. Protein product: CASSLGQGADTGELFF.

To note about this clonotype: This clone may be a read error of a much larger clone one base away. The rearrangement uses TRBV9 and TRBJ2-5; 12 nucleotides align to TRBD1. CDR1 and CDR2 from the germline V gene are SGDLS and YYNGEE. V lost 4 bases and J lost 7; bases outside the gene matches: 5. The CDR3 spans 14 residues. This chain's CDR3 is CASSRDRGLGTQYF. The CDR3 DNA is TGTGCCAGCAGCCGGGACAGGGGGCTAGGGACCCAGTACTTC.

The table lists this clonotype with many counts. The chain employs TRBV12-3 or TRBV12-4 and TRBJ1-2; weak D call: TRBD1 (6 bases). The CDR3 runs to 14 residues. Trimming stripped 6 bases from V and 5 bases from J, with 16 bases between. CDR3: CASSRRAGVYGYTF. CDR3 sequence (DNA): TGTGCCAGCAGCCGCCGGGCAGGGGTTTATGGCTACACCTTC.

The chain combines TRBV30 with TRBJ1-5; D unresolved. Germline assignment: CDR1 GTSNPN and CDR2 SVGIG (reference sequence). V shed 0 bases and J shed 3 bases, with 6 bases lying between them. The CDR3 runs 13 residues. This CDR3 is CAWSVQTNQPQHF. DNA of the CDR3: TGTGCCTGGAGTGTACAGACCAATCAGCCCCAGCATTTT.

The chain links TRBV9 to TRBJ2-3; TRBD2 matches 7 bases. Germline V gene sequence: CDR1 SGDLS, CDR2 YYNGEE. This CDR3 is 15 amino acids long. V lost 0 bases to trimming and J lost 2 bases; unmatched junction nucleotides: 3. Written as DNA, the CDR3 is TGTGCCAGCAGCGTAGAACTAGCGCCCACAGATACGCAGTATTTT. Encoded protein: CASSVELAPTDTQYF.